This TCR beta chain derives from a study of cytomegalovirus exposure and HLA in healthy donors. This CDR3 spans 12 amino acids. The V end was cut by 6 bases, the J end by 5 bases, with 11 bases between. Germline V gives CDR1 MNHEY, CDR2 SVGAGI. PCR used 60 Vbeta primers and 13 Jbeta primers. Profiled with immunoSEQ multiplex PCR; TCRdb holds only in-frame clones, not every one. The sample gives around 90,000 clones, roughly 83% of which show up once; over 2.5% is in the top ten. In this sample, this clone turned up once. This clonotype originated in a male donor in good health and CMV-seropositive. Sequenced material: PBMCs. The chain uses TRBV6-5 and TRBJ2-7, with a possible D match to TRBD2 (5 bases). In nucleotides, the CDR3 is TGTGCCAGCAGGACATTGAGGGACGAGCAGTACTTC. Protein product: CASRTLRDEQYF.